This T cell receptor beta chain was captured by sequencing in a study of beta chain features in type 1 diabetes (dated by TCRdb to the late 2010s). About the study as a whole: Mean age, gender distribution, total cell number and subset yield did not differ between patients and healthy donors. A total of 107,917,701 sorted cells were examined across all samples, and RNA yield correlated strongly with the number of cells per subset. In the study, TCRB repertoires of sorted circulating CD4+ T cell subsets from recently diagnosed type 1 diabetes patients were compared with those of matched healthy donors. Whereas all 30 or so donors provided naive and central memory subsets, regulatory and stem cell-like memory subsets were isolated from just 8 patients and about 8 healthy donors. Beyond this particular receptor, the publication reports: Because cDNA was sequenced instead of genomic DNA, activated cells with high expression could be over-represented, although the groups did not differ in activation or CD3 levels. Naive, central memory and regulatory TCRB repertoires appeared to be more alike among patients than among healthy donors. Shorter templates might have been favored by PCR, but patient and control samples were amplified and corrected together, so both groups would have been affected equally by any skew. A moderate but significant shortening of TCRB CDR3 length was observed in type 1 diabetes patients in all four CD4+ subsets. HLA sub-analyses involved small numbers of individuals, so any influence of HLA type on TCRB rearrangement remained unresolved. At VDJ recombination sites, type 1 diabetes patients had fewer insertions and more deleted nucleotides, which implies abnormalities in thymic rearrangement.

From each donor, a single peripheral blood sample of approximately 110 mL on average was drawn into heparinised tubes. Using a panel that included CD45RO, CCR7, CD25, CD127, CD95 and CD27, naive, central memory, regulatory and stem cell-like memory CD4+ T cells were sorted on a BD FACSAria II. Every sorted population had a purity above 95%. PBMCs were separated immediately by Lymphoprep density gradient centrifugation and were stained directly, without being cultured. To minimize batch effects, samples were stained and sorted in pairs, one healthy donor with one patient per experiment. All of the isolated RNA was reverse transcribed with the High Capacity cDNA Reverse Transcription Kit, so expressed TCRB transcripts were sequenced. Deep immunoSEQ sequencing was applied to naive, central memory and regulatory T cell samples, giving an average of roughly 3.3 million total reads per sample. After sorted cells were lysed in RLT buffer, RNA was extracted with DNase-treated RNeasy Micro or Mini kits, with the choice depending on cell number. To prevent cross-contamination, each cell subset was processed individually, whereas patient and healthy donor samples were processed jointly. The immunoSEQ multiplex PCR was used to amplify TCRB sequences from cDNA, generating 87-bp fragments that spanned the CDR3 region. Sequencing of the amplicons was done on the Illumina HiSeq platform. The authors' pipeline ran thus. PCR bias was computationally corrected using synthetic template baselines, reads within Hamming distance 2 were collapsed, and singletons that could not be merged were discarded. Reads were aligned against IMGT so that V, D and J genes, CDR3 length and insertions or deletions at six rearrangement sites could be assigned. Within each subset, clonotype counts were normalized to sorted cell number, and only after that were true diversity and Gini coefficients computed with the tcR R package. The overlap coefficient, calculated on TCRB nucleotide sequences, was used to quantify repertoire sharing. As a proxy for the pre-selection repertoire, out-of-frame TCRB sequences from naive cells were analyzed. What TCRdb holds here is the immuneACCESS table cut down to in-frame rearrangements. Part of the clones is not present; checked against another copy, under half of the missing clones reflect an unresolved V gene, and the others are unexplained. V and J calls and clone size follow that table, whereas D and trimming were derived from the DNA. Within this sample are about 360,000 clones, with about 12% of them counted one time only. The top ten clonotypes cover roughly 0.015% of the sample.

Only a few counts were recorded for this clone. Its antigen has not been determined. Per-nucleotide qualities are absent, and no much larger clonotype sits a single base away. Germline trimming amounts to 3 bases on V and 5 bases on J, with 3 as the count of junction bases outside the gene matches. Via the germline V gene, CDR1 is KGHSH and CDR2 LQKENI. The CDR3 starts with the cysteine, ends with the phenylalanine, and has 15 residues. The retained sequence is limited to the CDR3, 45 bases, with the frame set at the first base. The TCR originated in a man in his late teens or twenties in good health. The rearrangement joined TRBV18 to TRBJ2-1; 11 nucleotides in the junction match TRBD2. Material for sequencing was naive CD4+ T cells from blood. Read against the paper, the sample's cell subset or site label means: true naive CD4+ T cells. The DNA reads TGTGCCAGCTCACCGGGACTAGCGGAGGACAATGAGCAGTTCTTC. Its translation is CASSPGLAEDNEQFF.